One and the same sample provided the 13 T cell receptor beta chains below, sequenced in a study of identifying expanded T cells in peripheral blood. Produced via immunoSEQ multiplex PCR; TCRdb's table is partial and in-frame only. The sample includes about 120,000 clones, 84% seen only once; the top ten take 3.3%. Sequences were obtained from blood. The source is a person aged 18 to 69 in good health.

The V gene is TRBV29-1, the J gene TRBJ2-7; 9 bases fit TRBD1. The CDR3 has 13 residues. V lost 7 bases to trimming and J lost 2 bases; unmatched junction nucleotides: 6. Germline V gives CDR1 SQVTM, CDR2 ANQGSEA. CDR3 sequence (DNA): TGCAGCGCCGTGGGACAGGGTCCCTACGAGCAGTACTTC. Amino acid sequence: CSAVGQGPYEQYF.

The rearrangement uses TRBV7-9 and TRBJ2-7, with TRBD1 identical over 8 bases. The CDR3 is made up of 13 amino acids. V trimming: 6 bases; J trimming: 4 bases; junction bases outside the gene matches: 5. Germline loops: CDR1 SEHNR, CDR2 FQNEAQ (reference sequence). The CDR3 DNA reads as TGTGCCAGCAGACGGGACAGGATATACGAGCAGTACTTC. Encoded protein: CASRRDRIYEQYF.

The CDR3 sequence is CASSLLSGGETQYF. The CDR3 DNA is TGTGCCAGCAGCTTACTGTCGGGGGGAGAGACCCAGTACTTC. This chain connects TRBV5-6 to TRBJ2-5; TRBD2 aligns across 7 bases. V was clipped by 2 bases and J by 4 bases; unmatched bases: 5. CDR3 length: 14 amino acids. Germline CDR1 is SGHDT and CDR2 is YYEEEE. Using reference TRBV5-6 and TRBJ2-5 for the parts outside the CDR3, the full variable domain is DAGVTQSPTHLIKTRGQQVTLRCSPKSGHDTVSWYQQALGQGPQFIFQYYEEEERQRGNFPDRFSGHQFPNYSSELNVNALLLGDSALYLCASSLLSGGETQYFGPGTRLLVL.

V gene TRBV9 combines with J gene TRBJ2-1, with 9 bases lining up with TRBD1. The CDR3 contains 16 residues. J lost 6 bases, V lost 1 base, and 8 bases had no gene match. Germline assignment: CDR1 SGDLS and CDR2 YYNGEE. CDR3 bases: TGTGCCAGCAGCGTACGCGACAGGGGGGAGGTCAATGAGCAGTTCTTC. It codes for CASSVRDRGEVNEQFF.

The gene calls are TRBV29-1 and TRBJ1-1, with D tentatively TRBD1 (5 bases). The CDR3 contains 14 residues. The germline V and J ends were trimmed by 5 bases and 4 bases, with 17 bases remaining between them. From germline, CDR1 is SQVTM and CDR2 ANQGSEA. CDR3 amino acids: CSVRSRRGVTEAFF. The DNA for the CDR3 is TGCAGCGTTCGGTCCAGAAGAGGGGTCACTGAAGCTTTCTTT.

The rearrangement joins TRBV5-6 to TRBJ1-2; no definite D call. V was shortened by 0 bases and J by 3 bases, with 15 bases between the two germline ends. Germline CDR1 SGHDT, CDR2 YYEEEE. The CDR3 extends over 16 amino acids. CDR3 amino acids: CASSLDRSASHYGYTF. The DNA of the CDR3 is TGTGCCAGCAGCTTGGATAGGTCAGCCAGTCACTATGGCTACACCTTC.

The genes are TRBV15 and TRBJ2-7; possible D gene TRBD2, 6 bases. CDR1 and CDR2 from the germline V gene are LNHNV and YYDKDF (reference sequence). The CDR3 totals 14 residues. V lost 3 bases to trimming and J lost 7 bases, with 16 bases between them. CDR3 sequence: CATSSGTSFREQYF. CDR3 in DNA: TGTGCCACCAGCAGCGGGACTTCATTTAGAGAGCAGTACTTC.

The chain combines TRBV18 with TRBJ1-1; no reliable D call. The germline CDR1 and CDR2 sequences are KGHSH and LQKENI. Between the trimmed V and J ends, which lost 6 bases and 1 base, there was a span of 15 bases. The CDR3 length is 15 residues. The CDR3 DNA reads TGTGCCAGCTCCCCAATCGGTTCCCCGAACACTGAAGCTTTCTTT. Protein product: CASSPIGSPNTEAFF.

This clone has more than one count but fewer than ten. The chain carries TRBV7-6 and TRBJ2-2, with D perhaps matching TRBD1 (6 bases). Germline V CDR1 and CDR2: SGHVS, FNYEAQ. The CDR3 covers 14 residues. V was pared by 6 bases and J by 4 bases, with 12 bases between. In nucleotides, the CDR3 is TGTGCCAGCAGACGATCGACAGGCACCGGGGAGCTGTTTTTT. As protein: CASRRSTGTGELFF.

Only a few counts were recorded for this clone. Other DNA sequences from this sample encode an identical CDR3 as well. This chain links TRBV5-6 with TRBJ1-5; unclear D gene. The CDR3 sequence is 12 residues long. Between the trimmed V and J ends, which lost 0 bases and 5 bases, there was a span of 3 bases. Germline V lookup: CDR1 SGHDT, CDR2 YYEEEE. CDR3 DNA: TGTGCCAGCAGCTTGGGGGATCAGCCCCAGCATTTT. Translating it yields CASSLGDQPQHF.

CDR3 DNA: TGTGCCAGCAGCTTAGGTGGCTACGCCCAAGAGACCCAGTACTTC. This sequence encodes CASSLGGYAQETQYF. V and J are TRBV7-2 and TRBJ2-5; D is unresolved. From germline, CDR1 is SGHTA and CDR2 FQGNSA. The length of the CDR3 is 15 residues. The ends were cut back, 1 base at V and 1 base at J, with 10 bases in the middle.

V is TRBV7-9 and J is TRBJ1-2, with 10 bases identical to TRBD1. Germline CDR1 is SEHNR and CDR2 is FQNEAQ (reference sequence). The CDR3 contains 15 residues. V trimming: 4 bases; J trimming: 7 bases; junction bases outside the gene matches: 9. This CDR3 is CASSSDRDRGLGYTF. The DNA of the CDR3 is TGTGCCAGCAGCTCAGACCGGGACAGGGGCCTTGGCTACACCTTC.

This rearrangement joins TRBV7-9 to TRBJ1-1; D is unclear. The length of the CDR3 is 11 residues. V was cut by 1 base and J by 8 bases, with 5 bases left in between. In germline, CDR1 is SEHNR, CDR2 FQNEAQ (reference sequence). DNA for the CDR3: TGTGCCAGCAGCTTAGGGCGAGAAGCTTTCTTT. Translating gives CASSLGREAFF.